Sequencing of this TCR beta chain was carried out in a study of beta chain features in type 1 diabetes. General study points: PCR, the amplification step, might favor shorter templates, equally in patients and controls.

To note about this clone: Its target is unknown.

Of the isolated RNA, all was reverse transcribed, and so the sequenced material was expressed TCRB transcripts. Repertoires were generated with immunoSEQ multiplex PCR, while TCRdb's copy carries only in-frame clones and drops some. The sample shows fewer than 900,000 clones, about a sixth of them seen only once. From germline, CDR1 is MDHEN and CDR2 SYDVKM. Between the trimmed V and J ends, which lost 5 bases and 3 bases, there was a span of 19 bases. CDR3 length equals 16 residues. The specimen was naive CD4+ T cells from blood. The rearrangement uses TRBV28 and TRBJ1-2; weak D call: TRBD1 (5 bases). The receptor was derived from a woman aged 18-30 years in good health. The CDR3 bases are TGTGCCAGCAGTCTCCCCCCAGGGTTTAGGTACTATGGCTACACCTTC. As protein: CASSLPPGFRYYGYTF.